This T cell receptor beta chain was captured in a study of T-cell memory formation after mild COVID-19. Study-level points and caveats: Later expanders leaned CD4+, whereas clones that contracted between day 15 and 85 were balanced CD4/CD8.

This clonotype was counted many times. Its target is not known. Trimming pared 4 bases from V and 2 bases from J, leaving 12 bases between. The CDR3 sequence is 15 residues long. CDR1 MNHNY and CDR2 SVGAGI come from the germline V gene (reference sequence). Via MiXCR, TCRdb re-called the 5' RACE reads, giving one row per CDR3 protein. The profile covers about 290,000 distinct CDR3 sequences, with about 20% appearing a single time and roughly 23% taken by the ten largest. This sequence joins TRBV6-6 and TRBJ2-1; perhaps TRBD2 as D (5 bases). Sequencing was performed on PBMCs or a T cell subset sorted from them (not recorded which). This receptor was taken from a man aged 18 to 29 who had mild COVID-19 (a few samples of this study predate the infection). Cell type and time point are not known. The CDR3 here is CASSSEDEPYNEQFF. The CDR3, as DNA: TGTGCCAGCAGTTCGGAGGATGAGCCCTACAATGAGCAGTTCTTC.